The 27 T cell receptor beta chains below all came from one sample that was sequenced in a study of T cells in localized non-small cell lung cancer. The method was immunoSEQ multiplex PCR; TCRdb's version includes in-frame clones alone and lacks a portion of them. Of some 66,000 clones listed, 84% are singletons. Sequencing used peripheral blood, obtained before any cancer treatment. These receptors were taken from a female donor of 60 years or more with stage I lung adenocarcinoma.

This clone has a handful of counts. The chain recombines TRBV5-5 with TRBJ2-4; the match to TRBD2 covers 8 bases. Germline CDR1 reads SGHKS; CDR2 reads YYEKEE (reference sequence). The V and J ends lost 7 bases and 7 bases, in that order; junction bases with no gene match: 7. The CDR3 is 13 residues long. CDR3 in amino acids: CASDTSGGNIQYF. CDR3 nucleotides: TGTGCCAGCGACACTAGCGGAGGGAACATTCAGTACTTC.

The J gene is TRBJ1-1, the V gene TRBV28; D is ambiguous. V was cut by 7 bases and J by 1 base, with 16 bases left in between. There are 15 residues in the CDR3. Germline CDR1 and CDR2: MDHEN and SYDVKM. The CDR3: CASIRSAGSNTEAFF. CDR3 nucleotides: TGTGCCAGCATACGATCGGCGGGCTCGAACACTGAAGCTTTCTTT.

The chain employs TRBV7-9 and TRBJ2-1; D perhaps matches TRBD1 (6 bases). Germline V lookup: CDR1 SEHNR, CDR2 FQNEAQ (reference sequence). The CDR3 totals 15 residues. Trimming stripped 6 bases from V and 5 bases from J, with 17 bases between. The CDR3 is CASRVGTLKDNEQFF. In DNA, the CDR3 is TGTGCCAGCAGGGTGGGGACACTCAAAGACAATGAGCAGTTCTTC. Filled out from reference TRBV7-9 and TRBJ2-1, the complete variable domain reads DTGVSQNPRHKITKRGQNVTFRCDPISEHNRLYWYRQTLGQGPEFLTYFQNEAQLEKSRLLSDRFSAERPKGSFSTLEIQRTEQGDSAMYLCASRVGTLKDNEQFFGPGTRLTVL.

This sequence joins TRBV30 and TRBJ2-5; D may be TRBD2 (6 bases). This CDR3 spans 14 amino acids. With 2 bases removed from V and 2 bases from J, the gap between germline ends came to 12 bases. Germline V lookup: CDR1 GTSNPN, CDR2 SVGIG (reference sequence). The DNA of the CDR3 is TGTGCCTGGAGTCACATCGGGGGACAAGAGACCCAGTACTTC. This translates into CAWSHIGGQETQYF.

The rearrangement uses TRBV2 and TRBJ1-2; 8 nucleotides agree with TRBD1. Per the germline V gene, CDR1 is SNHLY and CDR2 is FYNNEI. This CDR3 is built from 15 residues. V gave up 3 bases and J gave up 4 bases; unmatched junction bases: 7. CDR3: CASSEVAGQVYGYTF. The CDR3 nucleotides are TGTGCCAGCAGTGAGGTGGCGGGACAGGTCTATGGCTACACCTTC.

Here the CDR3 reads CAWSATGQGYYEQYF. Here the CDR3 DNA reads TGTGCCTGGAGTGCCACAGGACAGGGATACTACGAGCAGTACTTC. This chain links TRBV30 with TRBJ2-7; 8 nucleotides line up with TRBD1. This CDR3 comprises 15 residues. Germline V CDR1 and CDR2: GTSNPN, SVGIG (reference sequence). Trimming at V came to 1 base and at J to 3 bases, leaving 8 bases not matched to a gene.

This clone came up once. The chain joins TRBV19 to TRBJ2-3, with TRBD2 identical over 14 bases. The CDR3 sequence is 17 residues long. Germline V gene sequence: CDR1 LNHDA, CDR2 SQIVND (reference sequence). With 5 bases clipped from V and 5 bases from J, the junction kept 9 bases outside the gene matches. In DNA form, the CDR3 reads TGTGCCAGTAGTCGTGGGACTAGCGGGGGCGGAATAGATACGCAGTATTTT. It specifies CASSRGTSGGGIDTQYF.

The chain combines TRBV11-2 with TRBJ2-7; a possible D gene is TRBD1 (6 bases). V lost 4 bases and J 4 bases, leaving 11 bases between the germline ends. Germline V lookup: CDR1 SGHAT, CDR2 FQNNGV. The CDR3 is 13 amino acids. CDR3 sequence reads: CASSWIQGYEQYF. In DNA form, the CDR3 reads TGTGCCAGCAGCTGGATACAGGGATACGAGCAGTACTTC. Full variable domain (rest looked up from reference TRBV11-2 and TRBJ2-7): EAGVAQSPRYKIIEKRQSVAFWCNPISGHATLYWYQQILGQGPKLLIQFQNNGVVDDSQLPKDRFSAERLKGVDSTLKIQPAKLEDSAVYLCASSWIQGYEQYFGPGTRLTVT.

In its sample, this clone was seen a few times. V gene TRBV2 combines with J gene TRBJ1-3; D is unclear. Germline V gene data show CDR1 as SNHLY and CDR2 as FYNNEI. Between the trimmed V and J ends, which lost 1 base and 0 bases, there was a span of 4 bases. The CDR3 is made up of 14 amino acids. CDR3 nucleotides: TGTGCCAGCAGTGAAGGACACTCTGGAAACACCATATATTTT. This codes for CASSEGHSGNTIYF. Supplemented by reference TRBV2 and TRBJ1-3, the full variable domain reads EPEVTQTPSHQVTQMGQEVILRCVPISNHLYFYWYRQILGQKVEFLVSFYNNEISEKSEIFDDQFSVERPDGSNFTLKIRSTKLEDSAMYFCASSEGHSGNTIYFGEGSWLTVV.

This chain connects TRBV18 to TRBJ1-1, with 8 bases aligning to TRBD1. With V trimmed by 0 bases and J by 2 bases, 8 bases remained unmatched. This CDR3 region has 17 residues. Germline V gene data show CDR1 as KGHSH and CDR2 as LQKENI. As DNA, the CDR3 is TGTGCCAGCTCACCACCGAGGGCGACAGGGGCAAACACTGAAGCTTTCTTT. This encodes CASSPPRATGANTEAFF.

Only a few counts were recorded for this clone. This chain links TRBV27 with TRBJ1-2; D might be TRBD1 (5 bases). The ends were cut back, 6 bases at V and 4 bases at J, with 12 bases in the middle. The CDR3 has 13 amino acids. CDR1 and CDR2 from the germline V gene are MNHEY and SMNVEV (reference sequence). Here the CDR3 DNA reads TGTGCCAGCAGCACCCTAGGGGCCTATGGCTACACCTTC. Residues: CASSTLGAYGYTF.

This chain uses TRBV11-2 with TRBJ1-2, with a tentative D call TRBD1 (6 bases). Germline lookup yields CDR1 SGHAT and CDR2 FQNNGV. The CDR3 extends over 15 amino acids. Trimming removed 5 bases at V and 8 bases at J, with 21 bases between. This CDR3 reads CASSPRWGQVGGYTF. CDR3 in DNA: TGTGCCAGCAGCCCTAGGTGGGGGCAGGTGGGAGGCTACACCTTC.

This chain joins TRBV5-4 and TRBJ2-7; 16 bases line up with TRBD2. CDR1 is SGHNT and CDR2 is YYREEE in the germline V gene (reference sequence). This CDR3 spans 16 amino acids. Germline trimming cut 5 bases from V and 6 bases from J; bases unmatched to any gene: 8. For the CDR3, the DNA is TGTGCCAGCAGTTCCGGGACTAGCGGGGGGGCTGCCGAGCAGTACTTC. The encoded protein is CASSSGTSGGAAEQYF.

V is TRBV11-2 and J is TRBJ2-7; D might be TRBD1 or TRBD2, each matching 5 bases. The CDR3 has 15 amino acids. In germline, CDR1 is SGHAT, CDR2 FQNNGV. Trimming cost V 3 bases and J 1 base, with 13 bases left between them. CDR3 loop: CASSFRDGYSYEQYF. CDR3 nucleotide sequence: TGTGCCAGCAGCTTTAGGGACGGGTATTCCTACGAGCAGTACTTC.

V gene TRBV18 combines with J gene TRBJ1-4; no clear D. V was cut by 2 bases and J by 0 bases, with 10 bases left in between. The CDR3 runs 16 residues. CDR1 is KGHSH, CDR2 LQKENI, per germline. The chain's CDR3 is CASSPVAAATNEKLFF. CDR3 nucleotides: TGTGCCAGCTCACCAGTGGCAGCAGCAACTAATGAAAAACTGTTTTTT.

V gene TRBV2 combines with J gene TRBJ1-1; D is unresolved. CDR3 length: 15 amino acids. V lost 2 bases to trimming and J lost 2 bases, with 12 bases between them. CDR1 and CDR2 from the germline V gene are SNHLY and FYNNEI. Here the CDR3 reads CASSELEEGNTEAFF. DNA for the CDR3: TGTGCCAGCAGTGAATTGGAGGAGGGAAACACTGAAGCTTTCTTT.

The rearrangement joins TRBV27 to TRBJ2-5, with D unclear. Germline V gene lookup returns CDR1 MNHEY and CDR2 SMNVEV (reference sequence). V was trimmed by 7 bases and J by 4 bases, leaving 10 bases between them. This CDR3 contains 12 residues. CDR3 sequence (DNA): TGTGCCAGCAATGGCAGAACAGAGACCCAGTACTTC. It translates to CASNGRTETQYF.

This chain joins TRBV2 and TRBJ1-2; maybe TRBD1 (5 bases). Trimming pared 8 bases from V and 0 bases from J, leaving 10 bases between. Germline V gene data show CDR1 as SNHLY and CDR2 as FYNNEI. The CDR3 length is 13 residues. The CDR3 protein is CASGGTSNYGYTF. CDR3 coding DNA: TGTGCCAGCGGAGGGACCTCTAACTATGGCTACACCTTC.

The chain is built from TRBV6-5 and TRBJ2-1; D uncertain. The CDR3 runs to 14 residues. The germline CDR1 and CDR2 sequences are MNHEY and SVGAGI. The V end was cut by 2 bases, the J end by 6 bases, with 11 bases between. CDR3 in amino acids: CASSYNGGFNEQFF. The CDR3, as DNA: TGTGCCAGCAGTTACAACGGTGGTTTCAATGAGCAGTTCTTC.

There are a few counts of this clone. The chain is built from TRBV9 and TRBJ2-4, with TRBD2 matching 11 bases. J was trimmed by 6 bases and V by 6 bases; bases with no gene match: 5. The CDR3 length is 14 residues. Germline values: CDR1 SGDLS, CDR2 YYNGEE. CDR3 protein: CASTGGTSGNIQYF. CDR3 nucleotides: TGTGCCAGCACCGGGGGGACTAGCGGAAACATTCAGTACTTC.

V usage is TRBV5-1 and J usage is TRBJ2-5, with no clear D. The V gene's germline CDR1 is SGHRS and CDR2 YFSETQ. The CDR3 spans 13 residues. Deletions cut 3 bases from V and 5 bases from J, with 11 bases between. CDR3 loop: CASSYDIQETQYF. The CDR3 region has the DNA TGCGCCAGCAGCTACGACATTCAGGAGACCCAGTACTTC.

The chain combines TRBV7-3 with TRBJ2-7, with D perhaps assigned TRBD1 or TRBD2 (5 bases each). V lost 2 bases and J 6 bases, leaving 11 bases between the germline ends. This CDR3 spans 13 amino acids. Germline values: CDR1 SGHTA, CDR2 FQGTGA. CDR3 bases: TGTGCCAGCAGCTTACGGGACGGGACCGAGCAGTACTTC. It yields the protein CASSLRDGTEQYF. The full variable domain, in which reference TRBV7-3 and TRBJ2-7 provide the parts outside the CDR3, is GAGVSQTPSNKVTEKGKYVELRCDPISGHTALYWYRQSLGQGPEFLIYFQGTGAADDSGLPNDRFFAVRPEGSVSTLKIQRTERGDSAVYLCASSLRDGTEQYFGPGTRLTVT.

This clone was found once. V usage is TRBV5-1 and J usage is TRBJ2-1; no firm D call. V dropped 1 base and J dropped 2 bases, with 13 bases sitting between them. The CDR3 totals 16 residues. The germline V gene encodes CDR1 SGHRS and CDR2 YFSETQ. The CDR3 region is CASSLNSAQPYNEQFF. The CDR3 bases are TGCGCCAGCAGCTTGAACAGCGCTCAGCCCTACAATGAGCAGTTCTTC.

J is TRBJ1-3 and V is TRBV5-4; D is uncertain. The V end was cut by 4 bases, the J end by 0 bases, with 14 bases between. Germline V CDR1 and CDR2: SGHNT, YYREEE (reference sequence). The CDR3 spans 16 residues. CDR3 DNA sequence: TGTGCCAGCAGCCCCGGTGGCGTAAGCTCTGGAAACACCATATATTTT. Encoded protein: CASSPGGVSSGNTIYF.

The chain couples TRBV10-1 to TRBJ2-5; TRBD1 aligns across 10 bases. V lost 6 bases, J lost 2 bases, and 3 bases stayed unmatched. The CDR3 length is 14 residues. The V gene's germline CDR1 is WNHNN and CDR2 SYGVQD (reference sequence). The CDR3 nucleotides read TGCGCCAGCAGCCGGGACAGGGGACAAGAGACCCAGTACTTC. It translates to CASSRDRGQETQYF.

The V gene is TRBV5-1, the J gene TRBJ1-1; 9 bases agree with TRBD1. J gave up 6 bases and V 6 bases, and 15 bases lay outside the gene matches. Germline assignment: CDR1 SGHRS and CDR2 YFSETQ. The CDR3 consists of 16 residues. CDR3 DNA sequence: TGCGCCAGCACCTTAGGGACAGGGTCTTTAAACTCTGAAGCTTTCTTT. Amino acids: CASTLGTGSLNSEAFF.

The chain recombines TRBV11-1 with TRBJ2-2, with D uncertain. The V and J ends lost 5 bases and 7 bases respectively, with 11 bases between them. The CDR3 extends over 13 amino acids. The germline CDR1 and CDR2 sequences are SGHAT and FQDESV (reference sequence). CDR3 in amino acids: CASSQRVVGELFF. The DNA for the CDR3 is TGTGCCAGCAGCCAGCGAGTGGTCGGGGAGCTGTTTTTT.